This record covers a single T cell receptor (beta chain). Its cognate antigen is unknown. Tregs were sorted as CD4+CD25+CD127-/low cells. Amplification of TRBV12-4/TRBJ1-2 clonotypes used adaptor-ligated barcode primers. Via MiXCR, TCRdb re-called the multiplex PCR reads, giving one row per CDR3 protein. The table shows more than 150 distinct CDR3 sequences, with roughly 2.5% occurring only once. Whole-study findings and limits: Tumor Treg TCRs overlapped most with tumor naive CD4+ cells. The TCR gene usage of tumor memory CD4+ T cells clustered together with blood and lymph node memory CD4+ cells and with lymph node naive CD4+ cells. Naive CD4+ cells shared approximately 12% of tumor Treg sequences.

V was cut by 6 bases and J by 4 bases, with 12 bases left in between. The CDR3 extends over 13 amino acids. The sequence was obtained from a female donor with breast cancer. The sequencing input was tumor-infiltrating Tregs sorted from the breast tumor. The V and J genes are TRBV12-3 or TRBV12-4 and TRBJ1-2; D is unclear. The CDR3 loop reads CASSQLDSYGYTF. The DNA of the CDR3 is TGTGCCAGCAGCCAGCTCGATTCCTATGGCTACACCTTC.